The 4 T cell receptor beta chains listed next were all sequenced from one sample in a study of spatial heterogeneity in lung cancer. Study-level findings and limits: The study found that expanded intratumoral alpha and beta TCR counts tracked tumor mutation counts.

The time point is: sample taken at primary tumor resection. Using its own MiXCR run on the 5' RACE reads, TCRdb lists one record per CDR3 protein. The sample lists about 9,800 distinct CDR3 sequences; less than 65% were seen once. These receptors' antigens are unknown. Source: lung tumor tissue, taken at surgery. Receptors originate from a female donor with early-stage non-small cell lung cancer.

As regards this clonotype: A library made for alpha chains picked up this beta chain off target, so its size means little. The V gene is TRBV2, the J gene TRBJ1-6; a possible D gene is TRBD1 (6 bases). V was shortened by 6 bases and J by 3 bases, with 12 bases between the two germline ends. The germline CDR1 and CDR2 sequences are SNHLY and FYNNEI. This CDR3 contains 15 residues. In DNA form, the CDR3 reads TGTGCCAGCAGAGCCGGACAGCGCTATAATTCACCCCTCCACTTT. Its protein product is CASRAGQRYNSPLHF.

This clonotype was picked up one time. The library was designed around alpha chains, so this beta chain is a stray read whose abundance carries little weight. The CDR3 DNA sequence: TGTGCCAGCAAAAGGACTTGGAACACCGGGGAGCTGTTTTTT. This gives the protein CASKRTWNTGELFF. The chain links TRBV9 to TRBJ2-2; TRBD2 might be the D (5 bases). Trimming stripped 6 bases from V and 1 base from J, with 10 bases between. This CDR3 comprises 14 residues. Germline CDR1 is SGDLS and CDR2 is YYNGEE.

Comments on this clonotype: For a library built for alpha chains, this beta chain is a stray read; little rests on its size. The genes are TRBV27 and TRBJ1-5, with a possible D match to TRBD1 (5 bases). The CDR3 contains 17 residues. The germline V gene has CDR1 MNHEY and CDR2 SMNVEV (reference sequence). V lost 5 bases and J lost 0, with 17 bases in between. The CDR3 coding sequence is TGTGCCAGCAGTCGAGGCAGGGACGGGGATAGCAATCAGCCCCAGCATTTT. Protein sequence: CASSRGRDGDSNQPQHF.

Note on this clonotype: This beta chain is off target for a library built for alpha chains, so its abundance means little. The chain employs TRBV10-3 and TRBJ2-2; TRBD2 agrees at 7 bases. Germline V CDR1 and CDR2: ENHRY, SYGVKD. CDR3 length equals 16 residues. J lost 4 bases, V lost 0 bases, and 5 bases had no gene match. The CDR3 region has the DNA TGTGCCATCAGTGAGTCGGGAGGGTTACGCACCGGGGAGCTGTTTTTT. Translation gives CAISESGGLRTGELFF.